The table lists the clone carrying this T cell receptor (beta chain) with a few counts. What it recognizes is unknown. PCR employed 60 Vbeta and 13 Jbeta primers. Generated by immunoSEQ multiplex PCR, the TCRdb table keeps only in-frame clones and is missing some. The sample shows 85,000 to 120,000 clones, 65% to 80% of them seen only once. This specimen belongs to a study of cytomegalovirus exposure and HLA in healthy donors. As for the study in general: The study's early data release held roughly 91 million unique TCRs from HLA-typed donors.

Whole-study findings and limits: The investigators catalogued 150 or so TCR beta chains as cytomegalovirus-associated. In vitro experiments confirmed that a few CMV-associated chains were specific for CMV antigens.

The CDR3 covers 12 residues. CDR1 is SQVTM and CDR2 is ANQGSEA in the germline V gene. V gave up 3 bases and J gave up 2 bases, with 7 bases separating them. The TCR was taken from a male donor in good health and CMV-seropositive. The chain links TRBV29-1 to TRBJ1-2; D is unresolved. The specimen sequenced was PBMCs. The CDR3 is CSVDSSNYGYTF. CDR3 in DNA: TGCAGCGTTGATTCGAGCAACTATGGCTACACCTTC.